This record concerns one T cell receptor beta chain sequence. The sample belongs to a study of blood T cell repertoires in COVID-19. Sequenced by immunoSEQ multiplex PCR; TCRdb stores in-frame clones only, minus some. The top ten hold more than 4% of the sample, which has tens of thousands of clones, about two thirds seen once. With 3 bases removed from V and 5 bases from J, the gap between germline ends came to 5 bases. Germline assignment: CDR1 KGHSH and CDR2 LQKENI. The CDR3 is 12 residues long. This chain links TRBV18 with TRBJ2-1; the D is unclear. The source of this sequence is a woman in her 70s with COVID-19, enrolled during active disease. Sequencing was carried out using peripheral blood. Here the CDR3 DNA reads TGTGCCAGCTCACCCAGTAACAATGAGCAGTTCTTC. It is translated as CASSPSNNEQFF.